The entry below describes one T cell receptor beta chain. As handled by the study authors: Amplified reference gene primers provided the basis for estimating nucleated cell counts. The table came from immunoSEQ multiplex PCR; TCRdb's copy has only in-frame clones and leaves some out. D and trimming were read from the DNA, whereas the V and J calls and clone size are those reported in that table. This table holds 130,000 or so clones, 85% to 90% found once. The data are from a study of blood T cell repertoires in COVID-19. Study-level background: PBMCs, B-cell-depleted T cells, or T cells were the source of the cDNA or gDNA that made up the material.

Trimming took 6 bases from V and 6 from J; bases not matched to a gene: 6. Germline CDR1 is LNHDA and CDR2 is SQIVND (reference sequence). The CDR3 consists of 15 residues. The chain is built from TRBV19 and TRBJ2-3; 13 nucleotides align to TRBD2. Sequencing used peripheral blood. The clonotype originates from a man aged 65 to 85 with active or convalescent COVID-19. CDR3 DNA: TGTGCCAGTAGCCTCGGGACTAGCGGGACGGATACGCAGTATTTT. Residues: CASSLGTSGTDTQYF.